This T cell receptor beta chain is from a study of T-cell reconstitution after alpha-beta-depleted transplantation in children. Between the trimmed V and J ends, which lost 0 bases and 7 bases, there was a span of 6 bases. The germline V gene has CDR1 MDHEN and CDR2 SYDVKM. This CDR3 has 12 amino acids. For TCRbeta, the library was prepared with unique molecular identifiers. A single record per CDR3 protein comes from TCRdb applying MiXCR to the PCR reads. The sample holds 500,000 to 600,000 distinct CDR3 sequences, roughly 18% seen once. Sequenced here: PBMCs from the stem cell graft donor, sampled from the stem cell graft. V is TRBV28 and J is TRBJ1-1; no reliable D call. The sequence derives from a human donor who donated a stem cell graft to a child with acute lymphoblastic leukemia. The CDR3 is CASSLWGIEAFF. Here the CDR3 DNA reads TGTGCCAGCAGTTTATGGGGCATTGAAGCTTTCTTT.